This TCR beta chain was obtained from a study of OX40 agonist ivuxolimab in advanced cancers. Study-wide background: A male proportion of approximately 80% was recorded, with mean age about 54 years and range 23 to 79.

Germline CDR1 LNHDA, CDR2 SQIVND (reference sequence). V trimming: 5 bases; J trimming: 7 bases; junction bases outside the gene matches: 17. The CDR3 extends over 18 amino acids. The repertoire was sequenced with immunoSEQ multiplex PCR; TCRdb's copy has only in-frame clones and lacks some. The table lists about 36,000 clones, around 90% of them singletons. This chain connects TRBV19 to TRBJ2-2, with 9 bases fitting TRBD1. The sequence was collected from an adult with an advanced solid tumor such as melanoma, head and neck, liver or kidney cancer. Sequences were derived from CD4+ or CD8+ T cells sorted from blood, sampled in a trial of the OX40 agonist ivuxolimab. DNA of the CDR3: TGTGCCAGTAGTCGACCGGGCCCGAACAGGGGGCTGGGCGGGGAGCTGTTTTTT. It encodes CASSRPGPNRGLGGELFF.